Sequencing of this T cell receptor beta chain was carried out in a study of blood T cell repertoires in COVID-19. Germline values: CDR1 LNHDA, CDR2 SQIVND (reference sequence). Trimming removed 4 bases from V and 1 base from J, with 13 bases in between. The CDR3 runs to 15 residues. As originally analysed: Amplification with reference gene primers provided the estimates of nucleated cell counts. Measured with immunoSEQ multiplex PCR; TCRdb has only the in-frame clones, and not every one. V and J calls and clone size are as listed in that table; D and trimming were resolved from the DNA. The top ten hold 3.6% of the sample, which has about 220,000 clones, 82% seen once.

The source is an elderly woman with acute or convalescent COVID-19. The J gene is TRBJ2-5, the V gene TRBV19; the D gene is possibly TRBD2 (6 bases). Sequenced sample: peripheral blood. The CDR3 bases are TGTGCCAGTAGTACCTCAGGAGGGACCCAAGAGACCCAGTACTTC. It codes for CASSTSGGTQETQYF.